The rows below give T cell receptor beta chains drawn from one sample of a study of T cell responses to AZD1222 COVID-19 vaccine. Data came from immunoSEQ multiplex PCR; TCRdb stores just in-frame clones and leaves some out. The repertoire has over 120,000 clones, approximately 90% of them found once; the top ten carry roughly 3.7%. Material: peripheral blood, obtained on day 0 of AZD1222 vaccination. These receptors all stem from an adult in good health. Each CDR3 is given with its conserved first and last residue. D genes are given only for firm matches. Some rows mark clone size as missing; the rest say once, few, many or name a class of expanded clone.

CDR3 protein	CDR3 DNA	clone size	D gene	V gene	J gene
CASSLDRASPLHF	TGTGCCAGCAGCTTGGATAGGGCTTCACCCCTCCACTTT	once	NA	TRBV5-4	TRBJ1-6
CASSPFGGTGELFF	TGTGCCAGCTCACCTTTCGGGGGGACCGGGGAGCTGTTTTTT	NA	TRBD2	TRBV18	TRBJ2-2
CASSTRTEATQYF	TGTGCCAGCAGCACCCGGACAGAGGCTACGCAGTATTTT	once	NA	TRBV7-9	TRBJ2-3
CATRSGAQGLTEQYF	TGCGCCACCCGGTCCGGGGCACAGGGATTGACCGAGCAGTACTTC	NA	NA	TRBV10-1	TRBJ2-7
CASSQDTGGDQPQHF	TGTGCCAGCAGCCAAGATACGGGGGGCGATCAGCCCCAGCATTTT	few	NA	TRBV3-1/TRBV3-2	TRBJ1-5
CASSTGTHNEQFF	TGTGCCAGCAGCACCGGGACTCACAATGAGCAGTTCTTC	NA	NA	TRBV6-5	TRBJ2-1
CATSDPARADNEQFF	TGTGCCACCAGTGATCCAGCTAGGGCCGACAATGAGCAGTTCTTC	NA	NA	TRBV24-1	TRBJ2-1
CASSSYQTPVQETQYF	TGTGCCAGCAGTTCATACCAGACTCCGGTCCAAGAGACCCAGTACTTC	NA	NA	TRBV28	TRBJ2-5
CASSGLGTDTYEQYF	TGTGCCAGCAGCGGCCTAGGGACCGACACCTACGAGCAGTACTTC	few	NA	TRBV27	TRBJ2-7
CASSTAGEAFF	TGTGCCAGCAGCACCGCGGGGGAAGCTTTCTTT	once	NA	TRBV5-4	TRBJ1-1
CASSFRTGVDYGYTF	TGTGCCAGCAGCTTCAGGACAGGTGTTGACTATGGCTACACCTTC	NA	TRBD1	TRBV5-4	TRBJ1-2
CASRSVSGANVLTF	TGTGCCAGTAGGTCCGTCTCTGGGGCCAACGTCCTGACTTTC	NA	NA	TRBV19	TRBJ2-6
CASSLAPLNEQFF	TGTGCCAGCAGCTTAGCCCCTCTGAATGAGCAGTTCTTC	NA	NA	TRBV7-2	TRBJ2-1
CASSSPGQFYGYTF	TGTGCCAGCAGTTCTCCGGGACAGTTCTATGGCTACACCTTC	NA	TRBD1	TRBV28	TRBJ1-2
CAISDQRGTGELFF	TGTGCCATCAGTGATCAGCGGGGCACCGGGGAGCTGTTTTTT	NA	TRBD2	TRBV10-3	TRBJ2-2
CASSQSGYQHF	TGTGCCAGCAGCCAAAGTGGGTACCAGCATTTT	NA	NA	TRBV3-1/TRBV3-2	TRBJ1-5
CASSQDGWEAGEVGEQFF	TGTGCCAGCAGCCAAGACGGTTGGGAAGCGGGAGAGGTTGGTGAGCAGTTCTTC	NA	TRBD2	TRBV14	TRBJ2-1
CASSLAQNQETQYF	TGCGCCAGCAGCTTGGCCCAGAACCAAGAGACCCAGTACTTC	once	NA	TRBV5-1	TRBJ2-5
CASSPHRGGSYNSPLHF	TGTGCCAGCAGCCCACACAGGGGTGGGTCCTATAATTCACCCCTCCACTTT	NA	TRBD1	TRBV3-1/TRBV3-2	TRBJ1-6
CSVATGNQPQHF	TGCAGCGTCGCGACAGGGAATCAGCCCCAGCATTTT	NA	TRBD1	TRBV29-1	TRBJ1-5
CASSERLYEIYEQYF	TGTGCCAGCAGTGAAAGACTCTACGAAATCTACGAGCAGTACTTC	NA	NA	TRBV2	TRBJ2-7
CASSLADGRGYGYTF	TGTGCCAGCAGCTTAGCCGACGGAAGGGGCTATGGCTACACCTTC	NA	NA	TRBV11-1	TRBJ1-2
CASSPSLAGYVNEQFF	TGTGCCAGCAGCCCCTCGCTAGCGGGGTACGTGAATGAGCAGTTCTTC	NA	TRBD2	TRBV5-6	TRBJ2-1
CASSTSSGPQETQYF	TGTGCCAGTAGTACCTCTTCTGGCCCCCAAGAGACCCAGTACTTC	once	NA	TRBV19	TRBJ2-5
CASRSGEPRGDTQYF	TGTGCCAGCAGGTCAGGGGAACCAAGGGGGGATACGCAGTATTTT	NA	NA	TRBV6-5	TRBJ2-3
CASSPRGGRSGNTIYF	TGTGCCAGCAGCCCCCGGGGGGGACGCTCTGGAAACACCATATATTTT	NA	NA	TRBV9	TRBJ1-3
CASSPSSGYTF	TGTGCCAGCTCACCATCTTCGGGCTACACCTTC	once	NA	TRBV18	TRBJ1-2
CASSYSIPGYYEQYF	TGTGCCAGCAGTTACTCGATTCCAGGCTACTACGAGCAGTACTTC	once	NA	TRBV6-2/TRBV6-3	TRBJ2-7
CASSLTGDTEAFF	TGTGCCAGCAGCTTAACAGGGGACACTGAAGCTTTCTTT	once	TRBD1	TRBV5-4	TRBJ1-1
CASSLWGQVGDNEQFF	TGTGCCAGCTCACTCTGGGGACAGGTAGGAGACAATGAGCAGTTCTTC	NA	TRBD1	TRBV18	TRBJ2-1
CASRGGHGGNQPQHF	TGTGCCAGTAGGGGCGGACATGGGGGCAATCAGCCCCAGCATTTT	NA	NA	TRBV19	TRBJ1-5
CASSLVFRGPRAGELFF	TGTGCCAGCAGCTTAGTTTTTAGGGGGCCCAGGGCCGGGGAGCTGTTTTTT	NA	TRBD1	TRBV7-2	TRBJ2-2
CASNRGTSSYEQYF	TGCGCCAGCAATAGGGGGACCTCCTCCTACGAGCAGTACTTC	NA	NA	TRBV5-1	TRBJ2-7
CASKPYYEQYF	TGTGCCAGCAAGCCATACTACGAGCAGTACTTC	NA	NA	TRBV14	TRBJ2-7
CAWSVGNQPQHF	TGTGCCTGGAGTGTTGGCAATCAGCCCCAGCATTTT	NA	NA	TRBV30	TRBJ1-5
CASRSSGRDAGELFF	TGTGCCAGCAGGTCGAGCGGGAGAGACGCCGGGGAGCTGTTTTTT	once	TRBD2	TRBV28	TRBJ2-2
CASSSNRGTEAFF	TGTGCCAGTAGTTCAAACCGGGGCACTGAAGCTTTCTTT	NA	NA	TRBV19	TRBJ1-1
CASSFLSTGELFF	TGTGCCAGCAGTTTTCTTAGCACCGGGGAGCTGTTTTTT	NA	NA	TRBV12-3/TRBV12-4	TRBJ2-2
CASSLAGVEKTQYF	TGTGCCAGCAGCTTAGCTGGGGTGGAGAAAACGCAGTATTTT	NA	NA	TRBV11-3	TRBJ2-3
CASSDSLGTGEHYGYTF	TGTGCCAGCAGTGACTCGCTCGGGACAGGGGAGCACTATGGCTACACCTTC	NA	TRBD1	TRBV6-4	TRBJ1-2
CASSPGTGNEQYF	TGCGCCAGCAGTCCCGGGACAGGGAACGAGCAGTACTTC	NA	TRBD1	TRBV10-2	TRBJ2-7